These 11 T cell receptor beta chains were sequenced from one sample in a study of blood T cell repertoires in COVID-19. Assay used: immunoSEQ multiplex PCR; TCRdb lists only in-frame clones, some missing. The sample holds approximately 110,000 clones, more than 60% seen once. The sample comprised peripheral blood. These receptors originate from a man aged 65 to 85 with active or convalescent COVID-19.

The sample holds many counts of this clone. This chain links TRBV7-3 with TRBJ1-2, with 8 bases that match TRBD1. The CDR3 runs to 15 residues. The junction had 9 bases not matched to a gene; V was cut back by 5 bases and J by 4 bases. Germline loops: CDR1 SGHTA, CDR2 FQGTGA. CDR3 DNA: TGTGCCAGCAGCCCGACAGGGGACAGTGGCTATGGCTACACCTTC. Amino acids: CASSPTGDSGYGYTF.

This clone came up once. The J gene is TRBJ2-2, the V gene TRBV7-2; the D is unclear. The ends were cut back, 3 bases at V and 4 bases at J, with 6 bases in the middle. Germline lookup yields CDR1 SGHTA and CDR2 FQGNSA. The CDR3 totals 13 residues. The CDR3 DNA is TGTGCCAGCAGCTTCAGGCCCACCGGGGAGCTGTTTTTT. Translation gives CASSFRPTGELFF.

This chain connects TRBV7-2 to TRBJ2-4; the match to TRBD2 covers 11 bases. J lost 0 bases, V lost 2 bases, and 9 bases had no gene match. The CDR3 extends over 19 amino acids. Germline CDR1 reads SGHTA; CDR2 reads FQGNSA. In DNA form, the CDR3 reads TGTGCCAGCAGCTTAAGGGCCATAGCGGGAGGGGTAGCCAAAAACATTCAGTACTTC. Translated, it gives CASSLRAIAGGVAKNIQYF.

The chain is built from TRBV29-1 and TRBJ2-1, with no clear D. The germline V and J ends were trimmed by 3 bases and 5 bases, with 8 bases remaining between them. CDR3 size: 12 residues. Germline lookup yields CDR1 SQVTM and CDR2 ANQGSEA. The CDR3 sequence: CSVDIQDNEQFF. The CDR3 bases are TGCAGCGTTGACATACAAGACAATGAGCAGTTCTTC.

The genes are TRBV5-1 and TRBJ1-1; D is perhaps TRBD1 (5 bases). Per the germline V gene, CDR1 is SGHRS and CDR2 is YFSETQ. Trimming removed 3 bases from V and 0 bases from J, with 12 bases in between. The CDR3 spans 15 residues. As DNA, the CDR3 is TGCGCCAGCAGCTCAAAGACAGCTATGAACACTGAAGCTTTCTTT. It yields the protein CASSSKTAMNTEAFF.

The chain joins TRBV11-2 to TRBJ2-1; D is perhaps TRBD2 (5 bases). V lost 5 bases and J 5 bases, leaving 10 bases between the germline ends. This CDR3 is built from 13 residues. Germline V CDR1 and CDR2: SGHAT, FQNNGV. CDR3 amino acids: CASSMDWDNEQFF. The CDR3 DNA reads as TGTGCCAGCAGCATGGACTGGGACAATGAGCAGTTCTTC.

V usage is TRBV4-2 and J usage is TRBJ1-5, with a tentative D call TRBD1 (5 bases). Germline V gene sequence: CDR1 LGHNA, CDR2 YNFKEQ. CDR3 size: 16 residues. V was clipped by 1 base and J by 4 bases, with 14 bases between them. The DNA for the CDR3 is TGTGCCAGCAGCCAAGGGACGTCTGGGGCGAATCAGCCCCAGCATTTT. It specifies CASSQGTSGANQPQHF.

The rearrangement joins TRBV2 to TRBJ2-3; perhaps TRBD2 as D (5 bases). CDR3 length: 13 residues. V gave up 4 bases and J gave up 0 bases, with 5 bases separating them. Germline CDR1 reads SNHLY; CDR2 reads FYNNEI. The CDR3 DNA reads TGTGCCAGCAGTGGGGAGAGCACAGATACGCAGTATTTT. Protein: CASSGESTDTQYF. The full variable domain, completed using reference TRBV2 and TRBJ2-3, is EPEVTQTPSHQVTQMGQEVILRCVPISNHLYFYWYRQILGQKVEFLVSFYNNEISEKSEIFDDQFSVERPDGSNFTLKIRSTKLEDSAMYFCASSGESTDTQYFGPGTRLTVL.

The gene calls are TRBV7-2 and TRBJ2-1; no reliable D call. The CDR3 length is 14 residues. V lost 1 base and J 7 bases, leaving 11 bases between the germline ends. Germline V gives CDR1 SGHTA, CDR2 FQGNSA. The CDR3 protein is CASSLVGLDNEQFF. CDR3 nucleotide sequence: TGTGCCAGCAGCTTAGTTGGGCTTGATAATGAGCAGTTCTTC.

The chain recombines TRBV5-1 with TRBJ1-6; tentatively, D is TRBD1 (5 bases). Looked up from germline, CDR1 is SGHRS and CDR2 is YFSETQ. CDR3 length equals 15 residues. The V and J ends lost 4 bases and 1 base respectively, with 9 bases between them. The CDR3 DNA sequence: TGCGCCAGCAGCCAGGGACTTTCCTATAATTCACCCCTCCACTTT. Translation gives CASSQGLSYNSPLHF.

The gene calls are TRBV3-1 (or the pseudogene TRBV3-2) and TRBJ2-1, with TRBD1 identical over 11 bases. The junction had 3 bases not matched to a gene; V was cut back by 1 base and J by 4 bases. Germline CDR1 reads LGHDT; CDR2 reads YNNKEL (reference sequence). The CDR3 extends over 16 amino acids. The CDR3 sequence is CASSQGGQGAYNEQFF. As DNA, the CDR3 is TGTGCCAGCAGCCAAGGCGGACAGGGGGCTTACAATGAGCAGTTCTTC.